The 30 T cell receptor beta chains listed next were all sequenced from one sample in a study of blood T cell repertoires in COVID-19. The repertoire was sequenced with immunoSEQ multiplex PCR; TCRdb's copy has only in-frame clones and lacks some. This table holds 130,000 or so clones, 80% to 90% found once. Sequencing was performed on peripheral blood. These receptors were taken from an older man with active or convalescent COVID-19.

The chain recombines TRBV18 with TRBJ1-1; 7 nucleotides agree with TRBD1. With V trimmed by 3 bases and J by 11 bases, 9 bases remained unmatched. CDR3 length: 13 amino acids. In germline, CDR1 is KGHSH, CDR2 LQKENI. CDR3 bases: TGTGCCAGCTCACCCCAAGACAGGGCAGGCGCTTTCTTT. Its translation: CASSPQDRAGAFF.

The chain has TRBV28 and TRBJ2-7, with TRBD2 as a possible D gene (6 bases). CDR1 is MDHEN and CDR2 is SYDVKM in the germline V gene. The CDR3 has 14 amino acids. V lost 3 bases and J lost 2, with 11 bases in between. The CDR3 sequence is CASSFRDSTYEQYF. CDR3 bases: TGTGCCAGCAGTTTCCGGGACTCAACCTACGAGCAGTACTTC.

The V call is TRBV5-6, the J call TRBJ2-7, with 11 bases identical to TRBD2. The germline gives CDR1 SGHDT, CDR2 YYEEEE. V dropped 4 bases and J dropped 1; count of bases not matched to a gene: 10. The CDR3 is 17 residues long. The CDR3 sequence: CASSPVAGGPLSYEQYF. In nucleotides, the CDR3 is TGTGCCAGCAGCCCAGTAGCGGGAGGGCCCCTTTCCTACGAGCAGTACTTC.

The V gene is TRBV2, the J gene TRBJ2-7, with a tentative D call TRBD2 (5 bases). The germline V gene has CDR1 SNHLY and CDR2 FYNNEI. The CDR3 runs to 14 residues. V was trimmed by 6 bases and J by 1 base, leaving 13 bases between them. CDR3 amino acids: CASRRTRTSYEQYF. CDR3 nucleotide sequence: TGTGCCAGCAGACGGACTCGTACTTCCTACGAGCAGTACTTC.

The chain has TRBV23-1 and TRBJ2-3; TRBD2 matches at 10 bases. TRBV23-1 is an ORF; its function is uncertain. Germline trimming cut 6 bases from V and 0 bases from J; bases unmatched to any gene: 3. The CDR3 sequence is 15 residues long. CDR3 DNA sequence: TGCGCCAGCAGGCTAGCGGGAGCTAGCACAGATACGCAGTATTTT. Protein sequence: CASRLAGASTDTQYF.

The genes are TRBV19 and TRBJ2-3; weak D call: TRBD2 (6 bases). CDR1 and CDR2 from the germline V gene are LNHDA and SQIVND (reference sequence). The CDR3 has 14 residues. Trimming left V 0 bases short and J 6 bases short, with 10 bases between. This chain's CDR3 is CASSIDGGKDTQYF. The CDR3 bases are TGTGCCAGTAGTATAGACGGGGGAAAGGATACGCAGTATTTT.

V usage is TRBV29-1 and J usage is TRBJ2-1; 10 nucleotides agree with TRBD2. Germline V lookup: CDR1 SQVTM, CDR2 ANQGSEA. The ends lost 7 bases at V and 4 bases at J; junction bases unmatched: 13. This CDR3 is 16 amino acids long. The DNA of the CDR3 is TGCAGCGCCGGTAGGGCTAGCGGGGGCTTTTACAATGAGCAGTTCTTC. Residues: CSAGRASGGFYNEQFF.

This sequence joins TRBV3-1 (or the pseudogene TRBV3-2) and TRBJ1-1; 8 nucleotides align to TRBD1. V shed 4 bases, J shed 1 base, and the junction held 8 bases outside the gene matches. The CDR3 has 16 residues. Germline assignment: CDR1 LGHDT and CDR2 YNNKEL (reference sequence). CDR3 loop: CASSLQGGRTNTEAFF. CDR3 DNA: TGTGCCAGCAGCCTACAGGGGGGCCGGACGAACACTGAAGCTTTCTTT.

J is TRBJ2-3 and V is TRBV5-1, with 10 bases fitting TRBD2. Germline lookup yields CDR1 SGHRS and CDR2 YFSETQ. J lost 2 bases, V lost 4 bases, and 4 bases had no gene match. This CDR3 comprises 15 residues. CDR3 region: CASSTTSGATDTQYF. As DNA, the CDR3 is TGCGCCAGCAGCACCACTAGCGGGGCCACAGATACGCAGTATTTT.

The chain uses TRBV28 and TRBJ1-2, with 7 positions matching TRBD1. Germline V gives CDR1 MDHEN, CDR2 SYDVKM. With V trimmed by 6 bases and J by 3 bases, 4 bases remained unmatched. CDR3 length: 13 residues. DNA of the CDR3: TGTGCCAGCAGCCCGACAGGGTACTATGGCTACACCTTC. It translates to CASSPTGYYGYTF.

The CDR3 DNA is TGTGCCAGCAGCGTAGACCCCCCAGCGGGAGGACAAGAGACCCAGTACTTC. As protein: CASSVDPPAGGQETQYF. V is TRBV9 and J is TRBJ2-5, with 9 bases matching TRBD2. Germline V lookup: CDR1 SGDLS, CDR2 YYNGEE. The CDR3 has 17 amino acids. J lost 2 bases, V lost 0 bases, and 8 bases had no gene match. The full variable domain, completed using reference TRBV9 and TRBJ2-5, is DSGVTQTPKHLITATGQRVTLRCSPRSGDLSVYWYQQSLDQGLQFLIQYYNGEERAKGNILERFSAQQFPDLHSELNLSSLELGDSALYFCASSVDPPAGGQETQYFGPGTRLLVL.

This chain's CDR3 is CASSLAGLSNQPQHF. CDR3 nucleotides: TGTGCCAGCAGCTTAGCGGGACTTTCCAATCAGCCCCAGCATTTT. The chain employs TRBV7-2 and TRBJ1-5; the D gene is possibly TRBD1 (5 bases). V shed 0 bases and J shed 3 bases, with 9 bases lying between them. CDR3 size: 15 residues. CDR1 SGHTA and CDR2 FQGNSA come from the germline V gene.

The CDR3 sequence is CASSSSDRRDQPQHF. The CDR3 DNA reads TGTGCCAGCAGCTCCAGCGACAGAAGGGATCAGCCCCAGCATTTT. This chain connects TRBV4-2 to TRBJ1-5, with TRBD1 as a possible D gene (5 bases). CDR1 LGHNA and CDR2 YNFKEQ come from the germline V gene. V was cut by 5 bases and J by 5 bases, with 16 bases left in between. The CDR3 loop spans 15 amino acids.

This clone appeared a single time. This sequence joins TRBV10-2 and TRBJ2-1; 11 positions agree with TRBD2. The V segment lost 6 bases and the J segment 4 bases; nucleotides outside the gene matches: 5. The CDR3 length is 15 residues. CDR1 is WSHSY, CDR2 SAAADI, per germline. CDR3 protein: CASRIRLAGYNEQFF. The CDR3 DNA is TGCGCCAGCAGAATAAGACTAGCGGGGTACAATGAGCAGTTCTTC.

The chain recombines TRBV28 with TRBJ2-5; 8 bases fit TRBD2. This CDR3 has 16 residues. J lost 4 bases, V lost 5 bases, and 12 bases had no gene match. Germline assignment: CDR1 MDHEN and CDR2 SYDVKM. Written as DNA, the CDR3 is TGTGCCAGCAGTACCTCAATCAGCGGGAGACTAGAGACCCAGTACTTC. Translating gives CASSTSISGRLETQYF.

The chain couples TRBV19 to TRBJ2-1; D is uncertain. The CDR3 sequence is 14 residues long. From germline, CDR1 is LNHDA and CDR2 SQIVND (reference sequence). V was pared by 3 bases and J by 8 bases, with 14 bases between. The CDR3 DNA is TGTGCCAGTAGTATTACACAGCCCCTGGATGAGCAGTTCTTC. It codes for CASSITQPLDEQFF.

This chain connects TRBV6-4 to TRBJ2-1; 8 nucleotides agree with TRBD1. CDR1 is MRHNA and CDR2 is SNTAGT in the germline V gene. This CDR3 has 14 amino acids. With V trimmed by 7 bases and J by 5 bases, 7 bases remained unmatched. CDR3 loop: CASTPTGGHNEQFF. The CDR3 bases are TGTGCCAGCACCCCCACAGGGGGGCACAATGAGCAGTTCTTC.

This sequence joins TRBV15 and TRBJ2-1, with TRBD1 matching over 7 bases. Germline V lookup: CDR1 LNHNV, CDR2 YYDKDF (reference sequence). This CDR3 spans 15 amino acids. V lost 0 bases, J lost 6 bases, and 5 bases stayed unmatched. CDR3 amino acids: CATSREPGQLNEQFF. The DNA of the CDR3 is TGTGCCACCAGCAGAGAACCGGGACAGCTCAATGAGCAGTTCTTC.

This sequence joins TRBV3-1 (or the pseudogene TRBV3-2) and TRBJ2-1, with 7 bases lining up with TRBD2. Trimming took 4 bases from V and 4 from J; bases not matched to a gene: 10. Germline V gives CDR1 LGHDT, CDR2 YNNKEL (reference sequence). The CDR3 length is 16 residues. The CDR3 DNA reads as TGTGCCAGCAGCCCGGCTAGCGGCATAGCTTACAATGAGCAGTTCTTC. Its translation: CASSPASGIAYNEQFF.

V usage is TRBV27 and J usage is TRBJ1-2, with 7 bases matching TRBD1. V lost 6 bases to trimming and J lost 4 bases; unmatched junction nucleotides: 29. This CDR3 is built from 21 residues. Germline CDR1 is MNHEY and CDR2 is SMNVEV (reference sequence). Here the CDR3 reads CASSPQGQPGSSLPIRYGYTF. CDR3 in DNA: TGTGCCAGCAGCCCACAGGGACAGCCTGGGAGTAGTCTCCCGATTCGCTATGGCTACACCTTC.

The V call is TRBV5-1, the J call TRBJ2-1, with D tentatively TRBD2 (5 bases). The CDR3 spans 13 residues. The V gene lost 1 base and the J gene lost 10 bases, with 12 bases spanning the gap. Looked up from germline, CDR1 is SGHRS and CDR2 is YFSETQ. The chain's CDR3 is CASSLYTGYEQFF. CDR3 sequence (DNA): TGCGCCAGCAGCTTGTATACGGGATACGAGCAGTTCTTC.

V usage is TRBV30 and J usage is TRBJ2-1; TRBD2 matches 11 bases. This CDR3 spans 15 amino acids. Looked up from germline, CDR1 is GTSNPN and CDR2 is SVGIG (reference sequence). J lost 4 bases, V lost 6 bases, and 8 bases had no gene match. This CDR3 is CACRELAGGYNEQFF. The CDR3 coding sequence is TGTGCCTGTCGGGAGCTAGCGGGAGGATACAATGAGCAGTTCTTC.

The genes are TRBV28 and TRBJ2-1; 13 bases fit TRBD2. Per germline, CDR1 MDHEN and CDR2 SYDVKM. The J segment lost 6 bases and the V segment lost 8 bases, leaving 7 bases of the junction unmatched. This CDR3 has 15 residues. The CDR3 sequence: CASSKLAGGPNEQFF. The CDR3 DNA sequence: TGTGCCAGCTCCAAACTAGCGGGAGGGCCCAATGAGCAGTTCTTC.

This chain uses TRBV28 with TRBJ2-1; 7 nucleotides agree with TRBD2. This CDR3 spans 16 amino acids. The V and J ends lost 8 bases and 6 bases, in that order; junction bases with no gene match: 16. The germline V gene has CDR1 MDHEN and CDR2 SYDVKM. In DNA form, the CDR3 reads TGTGCCAGCGGTCGGAGACCCGGACTAGGGGTCAATGAGCAGTTCTTC. It specifies CASGRRPGLGVNEQFF. Combining the CDR3 with reference TRBV28 and TRBJ2-1 gives the whole variable domain DVKVTQSSRYLVKRTGEKVFLECVQDMDHENMFWYRQDPGLGLRLIYFSYDVKMKEKGDIPEGYSVSREKKERFSLILESASTNQTSMYLCASGRRPGLGVNEQFFGPGTRLTVL.

The V and J genes are TRBV13 and TRBJ1-6; D is undetermined. The CDR3 covers 13 residues. The V and J ends lost 0 bases and 11 bases respectively, with 8 bases between them. Germline V CDR1 and CDR2: PRHDT, FYEKMQ (reference sequence). In DNA, the CDR3 is TGTGCCAGCAGCTTAGGCCTAATAGCACCCCTCCACTTT. It is translated as CASSLGLIAPLHF.

This chain joins TRBV7-9 and TRBJ1-1; the D gene is possibly TRBD1 (6 bases). Germline V gives CDR1 SEHNR, CDR2 FQNEAQ (reference sequence). V lost 6 bases to trimming and J lost 4 bases, with 15 bases between them. The CDR3 spans 14 residues. The CDR3 sequence: CASSSTGPVTEAFF. As DNA, the CDR3 is TGTGCCAGCAGTTCCACAGGGCCGGTCACTGAAGCTTTCTTT.

The genes are TRBV5-4 and TRBJ2-5, with 9 positions matching TRBD2. Germline CDR1 is SGHNT and CDR2 is YYREEE (reference sequence). With V trimmed by 4 bases and J by 5 bases, 12 bases remained unmatched. The CDR3 sequence is 16 residues long. DNA of the CDR3: TGTGCCAGCAGCGGGGCGACTAGCGGACTAGGGGAGACCCAGTACTTC. Encoded protein: CASSGATSGLGETQYF.

This clone appeared once. The V and J genes are TRBV30 and TRBJ2-7, with 8 bases identical to TRBD2. Germline V CDR1 and CDR2: GTSNPN, SVGIG (reference sequence). The ends lost 6 bases at V and 2 bases at J; junction bases unmatched: 3. This CDR3 has 12 residues. The CDR3 DNA follows: TGTGCCTGTAGCGGGGTCACCTACGAGCAGTACTTC. It specifies CACSGVTYEQYF.

V gene TRBV29-1 combines with J gene TRBJ2-7; 11 nucleotides match TRBD2. The V and J ends lost 6 bases and 1 base, in that order; junction bases with no gene match: 11. The CDR3 length is 16 residues. Germline lookup yields CDR1 SQVTM and CDR2 ANQGSEA. This CDR3 is CSVELAGAPRSYEQYF. The CDR3 nucleotides are TGCAGCGTGGAACTAGCGGGAGCCCCTAGGTCCTACGAGCAGTACTTC.

The chain has TRBV7-9 and TRBJ1-1; TRBD1 matches 7 bases. The CDR3 has 13 residues. V lost 3 bases and J lost 8; bases outside the gene matches: 6. The germline V gene has CDR1 SEHNR and CDR2 FQNEAQ (reference sequence). CDR3 loop: CASSFADRPEAFF. The CDR3, as DNA: TGTGCCAGCAGCTTCGCGGACAGGCCGGAAGCTTTCTTT. Filled out from reference TRBV7-9 and TRBJ1-1, the complete variable domain reads DTGVSQNPRHKITKRGQNVTFRCDPISEHNRLYWYRQTLGQGPEFLTYFQNEAQLEKSRLLSDRFSAERPKGSFSTLEIQRTEQGDSAMYLCASSFADRPEAFFGQGTRLTVV.